This T cell receptor (beta chain) was observed in a study of blood T cell repertoires in COVID-19. This CDR3 spans 17 amino acids. Germline V gene sequence: CDR1 LNHDA, CDR2 SQIVND (reference sequence). Trimming took 3 bases from V and 9 from J; bases not matched to a gene: 13. The method was immunoSEQ multiplex PCR; TCRdb's version includes in-frame clones alone and lacks a portion of them. The sample has more than 250,000 clones; 70% to 90% are singletons. Participant ages covered about 18 to 95 years across 20 to 30 US areas. Cohort assignment relied on participant-reported clinical history. The sample was PBMCs or T cells enriched from blood (not recorded which). The V and J genes are TRBV19 and TRBJ1-6, with TRBD1 matching 8 bases. The clonotype originates from a woman aged 40 to 50 with acute COVID-19. CDR3 DNA sequence: TGTGCCAGTAGTATCCTCACTGGGACAGGCGGAAGTTCACCCCTCCACTTT. Translation gives CASSILTGTGGSSPLHF.